The rows below give T cell receptor beta chains drawn from one sample of a study of T cell responses to AZD1222 COVID-19 vaccine. This table comes from immunoSEQ multiplex PCR, and its TCRdb copy is limited to in-frame clones, with some not included. Of around 79,000 clones in the sample, 87% are singletons; the top ten hold approximately 1.6%. Specimen: peripheral blood, collected on day 0 of AZD1222 vaccination. The receptors derive from an adult in good health. Both conserved end residues are part of each CDR3. The D gene is left open where the match is weak. Size tells how often a clone was seen (once, few, many) or the class of an expanded clone, and some rows leave it out.

j_gene	d_gene	abundance	v_gene	CDR3nt	CDR3aa
TRBJ2-7	TRBD2	NA	TRBV6-6	TGTGCCAGCGCGGGAGGCTACGAGCAGTACTTC	CASAGGYEQYF
TRBJ2-7	TRBD1	once	TRBV18	TGTGCCAGCTCACTCGGACAGGCCGACGAGCAGTACTTC	CASSLGQADEQYF
TRBJ1-1	TRBD1	NA	TRBV5-4	TGTGCCAGCAGCTTGGATCCATCCGGGACAGATGAAGCTTTCTTT	CASSLDPSGTDEAFF
TRBJ2-3	NA	NA	TRBV4-2	TGTGCCAGCAGCCAACTAGAAGGTGATACGCAGTATTTT	CASSQLEGDTQYF
TRBJ2-1	NA	NA	TRBV9	TGTGCCAGCAGCGTAGTAGGAAGCGAGCAGTTCTTC	CASSVVGSEQFF
TRBJ2-1	NA	once	TRBV5-4	TGTGCCAGCAGCCCCCAGGGTAGTGTTTCCTACAATGAGCAGTTCTTC	CASSPQGSVSYNEQFF
TRBJ2-7	TRBD2	NA	TRBV27	TGTGCCAGCAGCCCAGGACTAGCGGATTCCTACGAGCAGTACTTC	CASSPGLADSYEQYF
TRBJ1-1	NA	NA	TRBV18	TGTGCCAGCTCAACGCCGCAGGGTGGTTTTACTGAAGCTTTCTTT	CASSTPQGGFTEAFF
TRBJ1-3	NA	once	TRBV18	TGTGCCAGCTCACCCAGGGTATTACAATCTGGAAACACCATATATTTT	CASSPRVLQSGNTIYF
TRBJ2-7	TRBD2	NA	TRBV10-2	TGCGCCAGCAGCGGGACTAGCGGACTCTCCGAGCAGTACTTC	CASSGTSGLSEQYF
TRBJ1-1	TRBD1	NA	TRBV6-6	TGTGCCAGCAGCAAGACAGGGTTTGCTGAAGCTTTCTTT	CASSKTGFAEAFF
TRBJ2-7	NA	few	TRBV19	TGTGCCAGTAGTAGGTCGGGCTCCTACGAGCAGTACTTC	CASSRSGSYEQYF
TRBJ1-3	NA	NA	TRBV5-6	TGTGCCAGCAGTCGTCAATATGGAAACACCATATATTTT	CASSRQYGNTIYF
TRBJ2-1	NA	few	TRBV6-2/TRBV6-3	TGTGCCAGCAGTTACTGGGACAATGAGCAGTTCTTC	CASSYWDNEQFF
TRBJ2-5	TRBD2	NA	TRBV6-2/TRBV6-3	TGTGCCAGCAGTTCGGCCCGTCCGGGACTACAAGAGACCCAGTACTTC	CASSSARPGLQETQYF
TRBJ1-5	NA	NA	TRBV11-2	TGTGCCAGCAGCTTATCTGCGGGGCCCAATCAGCCCCAGCATTTT	CASSLSAGPNQPQHF
TRBJ1-5	TRBD1	NA	TRBV30	TGTGCCTGGAGTCCACAGGGGAGGCAGCCCCAGCATTTT	CAWSPQGRQPQHF
TRBJ1-2	TRBD1	NA	TRBV10-3	TGTGCCATCAGTGACCAACTAGGGACAGGGGGGAATGGCTACACCTTC	CAISDQLGTGGNGYTF
TRBJ1-1	NA	NA	TRBV12-3/TRBV12-4	TGTGCCAGCACCCTAGGCCCTACGGAGGCTTTCTTT	CASTLGPTEAFF
TRBJ2-2	TRBD2	once	TRBV27	TGTGCCAGCAGTAAAGGGACTAGCGGGAGTCGGTTCACCGGGGAGCTGTTTTTT	CASSKGTSGSRFTGELFF
TRBJ2-4	NA	NA	TRBV19	TGTGCCAGTAGTATTATCCAACGGAACATTCAGTACTTC	CASSIIQRNIQYF
TRBJ2-7	NA	NA	TRBV6-5	TGTGCCCTCACTAGGTCCTACGAGCAGTACTTC	CALTRSYEQYF
TRBJ1-3	NA	NA	TRBV5-1	TGCGCCAGCAGCTCGCAACCCGGAACCCCGACTCTAGGAAACACCATATATTTT	CASSSQPGTPTLGNTIYF
TRBJ1-2	NA	NA	TRBV6-5	TGTGCCAGCAGTAAGAGCGGTGGGGAGGTAGAGGGCTACACCTTC	CASSKSGGEVEGYTF
TRBJ2-7	NA	NA	TRBV9	TGTGCCAGCAGCGTAGGAGTCGCTAGCGCGTACTACGAGCAGTACTTC	CASSVGVASAYYEQYF
TRBJ1-2	TRBD1	NA	TRBV19	TGTGCCAGTAGGGGACAGGGGGATGGCTACACCTTC	CASRGQGDGYTF
TRBJ2-2	TRBD2	NA	TRBV6-6	TGTGCCAGCAGTTATTTGGGGGAGGGCGGCGGGGAGCTGTTTTTT	CASSYLGEGGGELFF
TRBJ2-4	NA	NA	TRBV5-1	TGCGCCAGCCCAGCTTCCCAGGGGGCCAAAAACATTCAGTACTTC	CASPASQGAKNIQYF
TRBJ1-5	TRBD1	NA	TRBV19	TGTGCCAGTAGTATAGGTGGACAGGGTAATCAGCCCCAGCATTTT	CASSIGGQGNQPQHF
TRBJ1-1	NA	NA	TRBV28	TGTGCCAGCAGCCGAAGGGGGGGGGCGGCTGAAGCTTTCTTT	CASSRRGGAAEAFF
TRBJ2-1	NA	NA	TRBV23-1	TGCGCCAGCAGTCAATCAGGGGGGCACTTTAACAATGAGCAGTTCTTC	CASSQSGGHFNNEQFF
TRBJ1-2	NA	NA	TRBV30	TGTGCCTGGAGTCAACCCAAGAACTATGGCTACACCTTC	CAWSQPKNYGYTF
TRBJ2-5	TRBD2	NA	TRBV7-8	TGTGCCAGCAGCTCGGGACTAGCGGCCCAAGAGACCCAGTACTTC	CASSSGLAAQETQYF
TRBJ1-2	NA	NA	TRBV7-9	TGTGCCAGCAGCTTACCCGGACAGACCGGCTATGGCTACACCTTC	CASSLPGQTGYGYTF
TRBJ2-7	NA	once	TRBV5-1	TGCGCCAGCAGTGGACTTAATTTTGGCGAGCAGTACTTC	CASSGLNFGEQYF
TRBJ1-1	TRBD1	NA	TRBV7-9	TGTGCCAGCAGCCTGACCGGGACAGAGAACACTGAAGCTTTCTTT	CASSLTGTENTEAFF
TRBJ1-3	NA	NA	TRBV7-9	TGTGCCAGCAGGGTAGCCGGGACAACTGGAAACACCATATATTTT	CASRVAGTTGNTIYF
TRBJ2-2	TRBD1	NA	TRBV25-1	TGTGCCAGCCAGTCGACTTGGGGACAGTCCACCGGGGAGCTGTTTTTT	CASQSTWGQSTGELFF
TRBJ2-4	NA	NA	TRBV18	TGTGCCAGCTCACTTACTAGGGAAAACATTCAGTACTTC	CASSLTRENIQYF
TRBJ1-2	TRBD1	NA	TRBV6-1	TGTGCCAGCAGTGAACTGAGTGGGACAGGGCTAGGCTACACCTTC	CASSELSGTGLGYTF
TRBJ1-2	NA	NA	TRBV6-1	TGTGCCAGCAGTGAAGCGGACGCTTATGGCTACACCTTC	CASSEADAYGYTF
TRBJ1-2	NA	NA	TRBV7-2	TGTGCCAGCAGCTTAGGTCGCGGACAGTCCAACTATGGCTACACCTTC	CASSLGRGQSNYGYTF
TRBJ1-1	NA	NA	TRBV19	TGTGCCAGTAGTATAAGGGGGAGGGGTACTGAAGCTTTCTTT	CASSIRGRGTEAFF
TRBJ2-3	NA	NA	TRBV5-1	TGCGCCAGCAGCTTGGAGCGCCCGGCCACAGATACGCAGTATTTT	CASSLERPATDTQYF
TRBJ1-1	NA	NA	TRBV6-1	TGTGCCAGCAGTGAAGCGGGGGGGATACACACTGAAGCTTTCTTT	CASSEAGGIHTEAFF
TRBJ2-3	NA	NA	TRBV19	TGTGCCAGTAGTATAACCCATACGCAGTATTTT	CASSITHTQYF
TRBJ2-1	TRBD1	NA	TRBV6-5	TGTGCCAGCAGTTACGGCCGGGGGACAGGGGTTAGTGAGCAGTTCTTC	CASSYGRGTGVSEQFF
TRBJ1-2	NA	NA	TRBV7-2	TGTGCCAGCAGTTTCACCGGTAACCCCGGGGACCTTTTCTATGGCTACACCTTC	CASSFTGNPGDLFYGYTF
TRBJ1-2	TRBD1	once	TRBV7-2	TGTGCCAGCAGCACGGGACAGGGGATAAATGGCTACACCTTC	CASSTGQGINGYTF
TRBJ1-4	NA	NA	TRBV18	TGTGCCAGCTCACCACGTAACTTGGCGGCCATTAATGAAAAACTGTTTTTT	CASSPRNLAAINEKLFF